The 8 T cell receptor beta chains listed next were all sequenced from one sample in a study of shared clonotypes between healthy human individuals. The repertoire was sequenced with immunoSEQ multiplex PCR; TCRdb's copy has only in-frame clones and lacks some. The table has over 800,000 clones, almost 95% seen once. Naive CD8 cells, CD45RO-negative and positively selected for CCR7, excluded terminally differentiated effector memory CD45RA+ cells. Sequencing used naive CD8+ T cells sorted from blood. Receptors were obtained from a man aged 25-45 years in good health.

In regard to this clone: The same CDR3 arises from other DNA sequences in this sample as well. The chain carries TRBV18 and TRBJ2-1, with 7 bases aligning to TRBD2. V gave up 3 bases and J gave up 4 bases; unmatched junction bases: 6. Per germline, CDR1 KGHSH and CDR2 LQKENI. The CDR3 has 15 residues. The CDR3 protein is CASSPPSGEYNEQFF. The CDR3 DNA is TGTGCCAGCTCACCGCCTAGCGGCGAATACAATGAGCAGTTCTTC.

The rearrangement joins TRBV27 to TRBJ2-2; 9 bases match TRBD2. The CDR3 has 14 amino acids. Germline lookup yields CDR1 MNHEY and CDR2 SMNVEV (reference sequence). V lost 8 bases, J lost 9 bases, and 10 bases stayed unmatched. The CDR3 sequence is CASGDLGLARELFF. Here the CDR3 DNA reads TGTGCCAGCGGGGACCTGGGACTAGCCAGGGAGCTGTTTTTT.

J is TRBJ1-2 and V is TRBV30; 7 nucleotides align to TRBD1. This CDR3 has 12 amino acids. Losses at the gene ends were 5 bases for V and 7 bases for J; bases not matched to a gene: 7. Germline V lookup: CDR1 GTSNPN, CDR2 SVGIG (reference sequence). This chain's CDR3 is CAWRTGQPGYTF. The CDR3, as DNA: TGTGCCTGGCGGACAGGACAGCCTGGCTACACCTTC.

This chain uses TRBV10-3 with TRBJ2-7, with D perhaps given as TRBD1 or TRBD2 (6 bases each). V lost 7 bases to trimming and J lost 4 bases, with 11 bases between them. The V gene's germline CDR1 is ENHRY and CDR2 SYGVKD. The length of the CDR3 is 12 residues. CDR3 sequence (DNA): TGTGCCATCAAGGGGGGCACGTACGAGCAGTACTTC. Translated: CAIKGGTYEQYF.

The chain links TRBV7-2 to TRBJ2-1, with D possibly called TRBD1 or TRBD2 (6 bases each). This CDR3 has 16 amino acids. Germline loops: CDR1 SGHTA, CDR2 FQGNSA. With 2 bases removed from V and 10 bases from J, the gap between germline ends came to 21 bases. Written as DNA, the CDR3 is TGTGCCAGCAGCTTAAGCCTGATGGAGGGGGATATAGAGCAGTTCTTC. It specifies CASSLSLMEGDIEQFF. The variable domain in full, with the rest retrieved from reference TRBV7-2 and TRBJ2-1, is GAGVSQSPSNKVTEKGKDVELRCDPISGHTALYWYRQSLGQGLEFLIYFQGNSAPDKSGLPSDRFSAERTGGSVSTLTIQRTQQEDSAVYLCASSLSLMEGDIEQFFGPGTRLTVL.

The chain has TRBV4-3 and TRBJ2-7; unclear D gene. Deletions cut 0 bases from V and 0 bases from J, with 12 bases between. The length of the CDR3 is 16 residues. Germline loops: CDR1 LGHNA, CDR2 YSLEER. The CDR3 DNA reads TGCGCCAGCAGCCAAGATTTTCGCGGACCCTCCTACGAGCAGTACTTC. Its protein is CASSQDFRGPSYEQYF.

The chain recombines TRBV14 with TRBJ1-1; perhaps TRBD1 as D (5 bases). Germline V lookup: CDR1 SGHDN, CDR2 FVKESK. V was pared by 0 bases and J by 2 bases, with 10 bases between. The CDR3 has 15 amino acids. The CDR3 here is CASSQDFGANTEAFF. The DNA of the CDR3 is TGTGCCAGCAGCCAAGATTTTGGGGCCAACACTGAAGCTTTCTTT.

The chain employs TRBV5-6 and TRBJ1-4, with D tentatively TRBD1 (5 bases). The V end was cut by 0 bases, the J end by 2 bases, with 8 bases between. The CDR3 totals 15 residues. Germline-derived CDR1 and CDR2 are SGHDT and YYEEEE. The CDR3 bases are TGTGCCAGCAGCTTGGCGGGGGACACTAATGAAAAACTGTTTTTT. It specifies CASSLAGDTNEKLFF.